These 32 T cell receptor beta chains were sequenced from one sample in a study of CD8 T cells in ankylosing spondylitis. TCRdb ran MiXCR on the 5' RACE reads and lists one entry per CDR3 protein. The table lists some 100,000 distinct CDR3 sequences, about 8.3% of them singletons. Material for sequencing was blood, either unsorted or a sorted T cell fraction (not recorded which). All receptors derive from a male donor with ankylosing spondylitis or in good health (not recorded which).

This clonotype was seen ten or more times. As DNA, the CDR3 is TGTGCCAGCAGTTTAAGGGGTACGGACACTGAAGCTTTCTTT. Encoded protein: CASSLRGTDTEAFF. The chain links TRBV27 to TRBJ1-1; D is perhaps TRBD1 (5 bases). The germline V gene has CDR1 MNHEY and CDR2 SMNVEV (reference sequence). The ends were cut back, 2 bases at V and 3 bases at J, with 10 bases in the middle. This CDR3 region has 14 residues.

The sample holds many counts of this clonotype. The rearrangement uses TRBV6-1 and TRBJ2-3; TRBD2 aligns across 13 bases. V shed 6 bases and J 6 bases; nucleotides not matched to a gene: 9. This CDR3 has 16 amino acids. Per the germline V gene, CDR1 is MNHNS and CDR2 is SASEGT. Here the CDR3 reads CASSPGLAGEKDTQYF. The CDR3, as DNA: TGTGCCAGCAGCCCAGGACTAGCGGGAGAGAAGGATACGCAGTATTTT.

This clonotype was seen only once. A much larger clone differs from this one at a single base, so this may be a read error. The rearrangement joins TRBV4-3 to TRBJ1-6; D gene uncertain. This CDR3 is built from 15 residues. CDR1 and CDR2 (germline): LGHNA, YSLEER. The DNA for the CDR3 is TGCGCCAGCAGCCAAGATCGCTTCCCCAATTCATCCCTCCACTTT. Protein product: CASSQDRFPNSSLHF.

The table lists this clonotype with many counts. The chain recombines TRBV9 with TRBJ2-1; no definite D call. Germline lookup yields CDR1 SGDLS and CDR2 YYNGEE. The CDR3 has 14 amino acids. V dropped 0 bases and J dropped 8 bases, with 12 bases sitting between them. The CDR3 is CASSVVAMADEQFF. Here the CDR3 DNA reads TGTGCCAGCAGCGTAGTTGCTATGGCGGATGAGCAGTTCTTC.

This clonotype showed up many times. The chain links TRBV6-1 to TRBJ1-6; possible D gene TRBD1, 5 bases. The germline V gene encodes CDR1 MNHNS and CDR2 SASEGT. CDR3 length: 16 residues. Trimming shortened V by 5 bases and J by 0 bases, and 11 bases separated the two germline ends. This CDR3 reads CASSPQTVSYNSPLHF. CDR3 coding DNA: TGTGCCAGCAGTCCCCAGACAGTCTCCTATAATTCACCCCTCCACTTT.

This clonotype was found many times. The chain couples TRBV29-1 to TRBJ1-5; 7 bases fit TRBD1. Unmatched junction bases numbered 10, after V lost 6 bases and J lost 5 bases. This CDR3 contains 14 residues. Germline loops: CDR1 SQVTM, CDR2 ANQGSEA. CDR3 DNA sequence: TGCAGCGTGAAGACAGGGTTTTTCGATCAGCCCCAGCATTTT. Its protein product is CSVKTGFFDQPQHF.

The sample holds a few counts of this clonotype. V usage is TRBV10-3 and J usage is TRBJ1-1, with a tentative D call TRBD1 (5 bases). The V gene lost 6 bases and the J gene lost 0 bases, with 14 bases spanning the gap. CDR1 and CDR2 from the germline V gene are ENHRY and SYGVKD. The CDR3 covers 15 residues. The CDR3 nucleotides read TGTGCCATCAGCTCTTCGGGACGGCTGAACACTGAAGCTTTCTTT. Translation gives CAISSSGRLNTEAFF.

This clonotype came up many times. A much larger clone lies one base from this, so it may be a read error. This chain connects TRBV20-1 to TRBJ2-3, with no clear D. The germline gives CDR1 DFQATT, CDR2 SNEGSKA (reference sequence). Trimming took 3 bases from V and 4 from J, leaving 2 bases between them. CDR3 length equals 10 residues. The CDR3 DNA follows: TGCAGTGCTAGTTCAGATACGCAGTATTTT. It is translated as CSASSDTQYF.

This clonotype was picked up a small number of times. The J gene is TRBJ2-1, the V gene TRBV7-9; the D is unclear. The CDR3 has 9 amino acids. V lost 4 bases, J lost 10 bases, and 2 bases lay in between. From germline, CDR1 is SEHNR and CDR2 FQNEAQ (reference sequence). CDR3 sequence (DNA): TGTGCCAGCAGCTCCGAGCAGTTCTTC. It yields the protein CASSSEQFF.

Written as DNA, the CDR3 is TGTGCCAGCAGCCGAGGGCTCCTCTGCGGGTTTGGCGAGCAGTACTTC. Translating gives CASSRGLLCGFGEQYF. The chain uses TRBV4-2 and TRBJ2-7; the D gene is possibly TRBD2 (5 bases). The V gene lost 4 bases and the J gene lost 6 bases, with 22 bases spanning the gap. Germline lookup yields CDR1 LGHNA and CDR2 YNFKEQ. The CDR3 runs 16 residues.

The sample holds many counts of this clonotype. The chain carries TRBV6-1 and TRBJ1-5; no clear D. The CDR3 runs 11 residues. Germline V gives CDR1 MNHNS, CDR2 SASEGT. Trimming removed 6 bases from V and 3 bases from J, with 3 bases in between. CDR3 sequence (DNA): TGTGCCAGCAGAAACAATCAGCCCCAGCATTTT. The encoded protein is CASRNNQPQHF.

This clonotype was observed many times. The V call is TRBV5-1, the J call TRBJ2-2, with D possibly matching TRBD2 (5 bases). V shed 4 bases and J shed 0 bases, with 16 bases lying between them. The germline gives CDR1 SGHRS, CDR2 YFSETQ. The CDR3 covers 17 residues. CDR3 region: CASSPGLATANTGELFF. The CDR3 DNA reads TGCGCCAGCAGCCCGGGGTTAGCGACCGCGAACACCGGGGAGCTGTTTTTT.

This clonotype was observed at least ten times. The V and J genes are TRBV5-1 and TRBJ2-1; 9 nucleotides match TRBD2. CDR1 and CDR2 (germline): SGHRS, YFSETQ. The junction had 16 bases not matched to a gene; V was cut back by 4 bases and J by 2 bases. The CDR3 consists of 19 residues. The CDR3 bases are TGCGCCAGCAGCGCCTACGGGACTAGCTTTACAAACACCTACAATGAGCAGTTCTTC. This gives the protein CASSAYGTSFTNTYNEQFF.

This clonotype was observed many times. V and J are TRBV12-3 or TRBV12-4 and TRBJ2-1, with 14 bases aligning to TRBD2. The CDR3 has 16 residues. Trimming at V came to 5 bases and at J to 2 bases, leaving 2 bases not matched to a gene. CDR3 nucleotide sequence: TGTGCCAGCAGTCCGGGACTAGCGGGAGCCTACAATGAGCAGTTCTTC. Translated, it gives CASSPGLAGAYNEQFF.

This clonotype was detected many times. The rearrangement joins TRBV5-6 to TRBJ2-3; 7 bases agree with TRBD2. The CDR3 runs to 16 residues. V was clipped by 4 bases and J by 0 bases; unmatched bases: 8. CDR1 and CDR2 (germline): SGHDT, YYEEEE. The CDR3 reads CASSAGTGGSTDTQYF. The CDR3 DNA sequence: TGTGCCAGCAGCGCTGGGACGGGAGGTAGCACAGATACGCAGTATTTT.

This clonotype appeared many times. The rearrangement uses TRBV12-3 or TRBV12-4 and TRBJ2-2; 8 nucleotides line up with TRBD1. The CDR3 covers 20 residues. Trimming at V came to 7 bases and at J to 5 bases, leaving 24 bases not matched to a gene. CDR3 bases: TGTGCCAGCACCTCCTCAGGGGGCGATGGTAGGTTCGGTCCTACCGGGGAGCTGTTTTTT. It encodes CASTSSGGDGRFGPTGELFF.

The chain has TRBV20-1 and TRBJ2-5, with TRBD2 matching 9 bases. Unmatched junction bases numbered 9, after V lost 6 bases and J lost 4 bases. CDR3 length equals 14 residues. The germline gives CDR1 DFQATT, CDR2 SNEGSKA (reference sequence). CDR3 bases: TGCAGTGCAAGGAATAGCGGGAGAGGAGAGACCCAGTACTTC. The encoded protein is CSARNSGRGETQYF.

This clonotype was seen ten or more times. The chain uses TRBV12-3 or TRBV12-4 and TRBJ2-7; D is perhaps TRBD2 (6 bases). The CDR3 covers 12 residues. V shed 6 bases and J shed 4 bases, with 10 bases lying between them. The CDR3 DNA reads TGTGCCAGCAGCGCTAGCGTTTACGAGCAGTACTTC. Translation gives CASSASVYEQYF.

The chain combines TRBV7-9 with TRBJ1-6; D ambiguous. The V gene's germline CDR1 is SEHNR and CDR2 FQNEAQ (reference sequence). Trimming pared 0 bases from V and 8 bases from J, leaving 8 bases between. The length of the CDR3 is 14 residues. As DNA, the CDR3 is TGTGCCAGCAGCTTAGCGCTTAGGGATTCACCCCTCCACTTT. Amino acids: CASSLALRDSPLHF.

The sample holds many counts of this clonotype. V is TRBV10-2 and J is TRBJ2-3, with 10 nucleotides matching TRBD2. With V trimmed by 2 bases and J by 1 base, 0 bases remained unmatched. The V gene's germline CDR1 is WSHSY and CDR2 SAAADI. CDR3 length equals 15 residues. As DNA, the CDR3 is TGCGCCAGCAGTGAGGGACTAGCGGGCACAGATACGCAGTATTTT. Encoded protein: CASSEGLAGTDTQYF.

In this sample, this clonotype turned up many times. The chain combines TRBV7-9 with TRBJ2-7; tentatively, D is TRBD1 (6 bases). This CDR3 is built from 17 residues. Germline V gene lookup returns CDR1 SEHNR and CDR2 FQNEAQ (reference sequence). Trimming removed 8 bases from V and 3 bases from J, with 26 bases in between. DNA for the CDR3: TGTGCCAGCGCCCGGGGTTCGGGTGGGACACTCCTCTACGAGCAGTACTTC. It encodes CASARGSGGTLLYEQYF.

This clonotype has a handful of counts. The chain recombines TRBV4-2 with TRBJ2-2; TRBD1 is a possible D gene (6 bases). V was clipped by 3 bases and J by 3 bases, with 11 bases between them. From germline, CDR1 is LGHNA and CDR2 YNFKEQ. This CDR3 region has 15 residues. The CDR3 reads CASSQEDRDTGELFF. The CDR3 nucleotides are TGTGCCAGCAGCCAGGAGGACAGAGACACCGGGGAGCTGTTTTTT.

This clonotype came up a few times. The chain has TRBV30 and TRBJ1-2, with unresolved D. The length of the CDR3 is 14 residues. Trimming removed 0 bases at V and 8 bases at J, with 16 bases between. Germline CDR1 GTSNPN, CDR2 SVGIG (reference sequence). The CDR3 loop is CAWSVRVSEVGYTF. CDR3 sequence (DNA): TGTGCCTGGAGTGTAAGGGTGTCTGAAGTCGGCTACACCTTC.

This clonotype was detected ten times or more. CDR3 in DNA: TGCGCCAGCAGCCCCCGTGGGGGGACGGGCAGCTCCTACGAGCAGTACTTC. Translating gives CASSPRGGTGSSYEQYF. This chain connects TRBV5-1 to TRBJ2-7; a weak D match, TRBD2 (6 bases). The CDR3 totals 17 residues. V was shortened by 4 bases and J by 0 bases, with 20 bases between the two germline ends. Germline V lookup: CDR1 SGHRS, CDR2 YFSETQ.

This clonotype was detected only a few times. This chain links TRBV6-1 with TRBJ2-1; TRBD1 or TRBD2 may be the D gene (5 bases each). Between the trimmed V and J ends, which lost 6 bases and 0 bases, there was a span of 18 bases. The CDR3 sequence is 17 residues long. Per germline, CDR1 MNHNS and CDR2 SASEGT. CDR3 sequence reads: CASSRSGATNSYNEQFF. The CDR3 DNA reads TGTGCCAGCAGCAGGTCCGGGGCGACGAACTCCTACAATGAGCAGTTCTTC.

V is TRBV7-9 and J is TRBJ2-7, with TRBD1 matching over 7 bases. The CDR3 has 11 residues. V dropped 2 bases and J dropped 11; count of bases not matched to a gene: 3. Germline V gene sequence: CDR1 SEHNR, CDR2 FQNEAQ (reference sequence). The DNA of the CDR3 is TGTGCCAGCAGCTTAAAAGGGGGCAAGTACTTC. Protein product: CASSLKGGKYF.

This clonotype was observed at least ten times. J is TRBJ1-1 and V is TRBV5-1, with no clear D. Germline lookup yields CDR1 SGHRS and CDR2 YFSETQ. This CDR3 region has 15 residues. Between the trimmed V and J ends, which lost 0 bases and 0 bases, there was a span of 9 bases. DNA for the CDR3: TGCGCCAGCAGCTTGGGCCAGCTAATGAACACTGAAGCTTTCTTT. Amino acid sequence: CASSLGQLMNTEAFF.

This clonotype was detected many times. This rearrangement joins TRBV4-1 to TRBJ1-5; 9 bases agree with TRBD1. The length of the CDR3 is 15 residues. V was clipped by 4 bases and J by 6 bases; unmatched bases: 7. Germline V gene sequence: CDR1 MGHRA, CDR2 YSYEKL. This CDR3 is CASSRGQGPAQPQHF. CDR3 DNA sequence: TGCGCCAGCAGCCGGGGACAGGGCCCCGCTCAGCCCCAGCATTTT.

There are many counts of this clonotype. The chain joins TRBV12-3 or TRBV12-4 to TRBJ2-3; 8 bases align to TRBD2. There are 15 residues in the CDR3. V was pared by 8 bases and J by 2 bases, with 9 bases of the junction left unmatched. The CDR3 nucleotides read TGTGCCAGCGGACGAAGCGGGAGCTTCACAGATACGCAGTATTTT. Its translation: CASGRSGSFTDTQYF.

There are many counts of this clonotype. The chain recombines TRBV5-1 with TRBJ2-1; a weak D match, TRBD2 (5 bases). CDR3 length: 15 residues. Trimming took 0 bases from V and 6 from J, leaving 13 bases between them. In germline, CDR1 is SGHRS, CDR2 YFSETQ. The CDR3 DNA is TGCGCCAGCAGCTTGGAGCGCTCGGGGATCAATGAGCAGTTCTTC. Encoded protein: CASSLERSGINEQFF.

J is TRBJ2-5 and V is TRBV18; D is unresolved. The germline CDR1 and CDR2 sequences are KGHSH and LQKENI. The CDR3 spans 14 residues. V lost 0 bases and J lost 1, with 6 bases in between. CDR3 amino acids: CASSPPQFQETQYF. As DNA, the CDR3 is TGTGCCAGCTCACCACCGCAGTTCCAAGAGACCCAGTACTTC. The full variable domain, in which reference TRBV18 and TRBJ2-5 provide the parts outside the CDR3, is NAGVMQNPRHLVRRRGQEARLRCSPMKGHSHVYWYRQLPEEGLKFMVYLQKENIIDESGMPKERFSAEFPKEGPSILRIQQVVRGDSAAYFCASSPPQFQETQYFGPGTRLLVL.

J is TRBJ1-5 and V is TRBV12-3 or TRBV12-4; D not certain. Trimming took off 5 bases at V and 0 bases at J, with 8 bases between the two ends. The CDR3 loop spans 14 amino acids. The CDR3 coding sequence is TGTGCCAGCAGTCTGGTTGATAGCAATCAGCCCCAGCATTTT. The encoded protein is CASSLVDSNQPQHF.